The 26 T cell receptor beta chains given below trace back to one sample, sequenced in a study of blood T cell repertoires in COVID-19. Sequencing used immunoSEQ multiplex PCR; TCRdb keeps in-frame clones, though not all of them. The sample lists 160,000 or so clones, roughly 84% occurring once. The sequencing sample was made of peripheral blood. All receptors derive from a woman in her forties or fifties with COVID-19, enrolled during active disease.

The chain couples TRBV10-3 to TRBJ1-5, with 7 nucleotides matching TRBD1. The CDR3 covers 13 residues. The ends lost 3 bases at V and 11 bases at J; junction bases unmatched: 7. Germline lookup yields CDR1 ENHRY and CDR2 SYGVKD. The CDR3 loop is CAISDQGTESQHF. For the CDR3, the DNA is TGTGCCATCAGTGATCAGGGGACAGAGTCCCAGCATTTT.

The V and J genes are TRBV4-1 and TRBJ2-2, with 7 positions matching TRBD1. Trimming took 0 bases from V and 4 from J; bases not matched to a gene: 5. Germline-derived CDR1 and CDR2 are MGHRA and YSYEKL. CDR3 length: 16 amino acids. The DNA for the CDR3 is TGCGCCAGCAGCCAAGAGGCGACAGGGACCACCGGGGAGCTGTTTTTT. It is translated as CASSQEATGTTGELFF.

The chain couples TRBV18 to TRBJ1-4; a possible D gene is TRBD1 (6 bases). The CDR3 is made up of 16 amino acids. In germline, CDR1 is KGHSH, CDR2 LQKENI. V was shortened by 3 bases and J by 8 bases, with 19 bases between the two germline ends. The CDR3 nucleotides are TGTGCCAGCTCACCGCCCAACAGGGATAGTAGCGAAAAACTGTTTTTT. This sequence encodes CASSPPNRDSSEKLFF.

This clone showed up just once. The chain is built from TRBV6-5 and TRBJ1-2; 8 bases are a match to TRBD1. The trim removed 5 bases at V and 8 bases at J, leaving 7 bases unmatched. Germline CDR1 MNHEY, CDR2 SVGAGI. The CDR3 is made up of 13 amino acids. The CDR3 here is CASSPTGTGGYTF. CDR3 sequence (DNA): TGTGCCAGCAGTCCCACTGGGACAGGCGGCTACACCTTC.

The chain joins TRBV18 to TRBJ2-7; no clear D gene. The CDR3 is made up of 14 amino acids. Deletions cut 6 bases from V and 3 bases from J, with 15 bases between. Germline lookup yields CDR1 KGHSH and CDR2 LQKENI. CDR3 nucleotide sequence: TGTGCCAGCTCGCCTAGTGGCAGTCGCTACGAGCAGTACTTC. It encodes CASSPSGSRYEQYF.

The chain links TRBV6-1 to TRBJ1-2; D gene unclear. The germline CDR1 and CDR2 sequences are MNHNS and SASEGT. V was trimmed by 2 bases and J by 4 bases, leaving 8 bases between them. The CDR3 has 13 amino acids. The CDR3 spells CASSELGFYGYTF. The CDR3 nucleotides are TGTGCCAGCAGTGAACTCGGGTTCTATGGCTACACCTTC.

The J gene is TRBJ1-2, the V gene TRBV7-9; the match to TRBD1 covers 7 bases. CDR3 length: 15 residues. V lost 7 bases and J lost 4; bases outside the gene matches: 12. Germline V gives CDR1 SEHNR, CDR2 FQNEAQ (reference sequence). The CDR3 DNA is TGTGCCAGCATCCCGCCGCCTGCAGGGGGCTATGGCTACACCTTC. Translated, it gives CASIPPPAGGYGYTF.

This rearrangement joins TRBV7-2 to TRBJ2-1; D is ambiguous. Germline CDR1 is SGHTA and CDR2 is FQGNSA. V was trimmed by 7 bases and J by 6 bases, leaving 10 bases between them. The CDR3 loop spans 12 amino acids. CDR3 amino acids: CASNRGSNEQFF. The CDR3 DNA reads as TGTGCCAGCAACCGAGGCTCCAATGAGCAGTTCTTC.

With regard to this clone: Other DNA sequences in the same sample also yield this CDR3. The chain employs TRBV3-1 (or the pseudogene TRBV3-2) and TRBJ1-5, with D unresolved. Per the germline V gene, CDR1 is LGHDT and CDR2 is YNNKEL (reference sequence). V was pared by 4 bases and J by 0 bases, with 7 bases between. The CDR3 loop spans 14 amino acids. CDR3 amino acids: CASSPLYSNQPQHF. The CDR3 DNA reads TGTGCCAGCAGCCCTCTCTATAGCAATCAGCCCCAGCATTTT.

This clone was detected ten times or more. In the same sample, other DNA sequences code for this CDR3. The rearrangement joins TRBV19 to TRBJ2-7; 11 nucleotides agree with TRBD1. Germline values: CDR1 LNHDA, CDR2 SQIVND (reference sequence). This CDR3 comprises 15 residues. The ends lost 4 bases at V and 1 base at J; junction bases unmatched: 3. CDR3 DNA: TGTGCCAGTAGTAAGGGGACAGGGGGGTCCTACGAGCAGTACTTC. Its translation: CASSKGTGGSYEQYF.

Concerning this clone: Other DNA sequences from this sample encode an identical CDR3 as well. The CDR3 coding sequence is TGTGCCAGCTCACCAGGGCAGGGCATGAACACTGAAGCTTTCTTT. Protein sequence: CASSPGQGMNTEAFF. The chain recombines TRBV18 with TRBJ1-1, with D possibly TRBD1 on 5 matching bases. The CDR3 is 15 residues long. Germline CDR1 and CDR2: KGHSH and LQKENI. Trimming took 2 bases from V and 0 from J, leaving 10 bases between them.

CDR3 amino acids: CASSEAPQGDQPQHF. The CDR3 nucleotides are TGTGCCAGCAGTGAAGCCCCGCAGGGGGATCAGCCCCAGCATTTT. This chain joins TRBV2 and TRBJ1-5, with 7 bases matching TRBD1. This CDR3 contains 15 residues. Germline assignment: CDR1 SNHLY and CDR2 FYNNEI. The V gene end was trimmed by 0 bases and the J gene end by 5 bases; junction bases not matched to a gene: 4.

The J gene is TRBJ2-5, the V gene TRBV6-2 or TRBV6-3; 7 bases are shared with TRBD1. CDR1 and CDR2 (germline): MNHEY, SVGEGT. J was trimmed by 3 bases and V by 2 bases; bases with no gene match: 3. There are 14 residues in the CDR3. The chain's CDR3 is CASSYPGTEETQYF. The CDR3 bases are TGTGCCAGCAGTTACCCAGGGACAGAAGAGACCCAGTACTTC.

V gene TRBV6-5 combines with J gene TRBJ1-5, with TRBD1 matching 8 bases. The CDR3 is 13 residues long. V gave up 6 bases and J gave up 6 bases; unmatched junction bases: 4. In germline, CDR1 is MNHEY, CDR2 SVGAGI. Written as DNA, the CDR3 is TGTGCCAGCAGCCCGGACAGGGTTCAGCCCCAGCATTTT. This sequence encodes CASSPDRVQPQHF.

The rearrangement joins TRBV7-2 to TRBJ2-1; 7 bases line up with TRBD2. V shed 6 bases, J shed 2 bases, and the junction held 10 bases outside the gene matches. Germline values: CDR1 SGHTA, CDR2 FQGNSA. The CDR3 is made up of 16 amino acids. The CDR3 DNA is TGTGCCAGCAGGCGTACCGGGACTAACCCCTACAATGAGCAGTTCTTC. This gives the protein CASRRTGTNPYNEQFF.

The chain carries TRBV11-2 and TRBJ2-2; no clear D gene. The germline V gene has CDR1 SGHAT and CDR2 FQNNGV. V shed 6 bases and J shed 1 base, with 24 bases lying between them. This CDR3 contains 19 residues. CDR3: CASRMGRKLTAKNTGELFF. The CDR3 nucleotides are TGTGCCAGCAGGATGGGCCGGAAGCTAACAGCAAAGAACACCGGGGAGCTGTTTTTT.

This sequence joins TRBV5-1 and TRBJ1-2; tentative D call: TRBD1 (6 bases). V was cut by 1 base and J by 6 bases, with 7 bases left in between. From germline, CDR1 is SGHRS and CDR2 YFSETQ. This CDR3 contains 12 residues. The CDR3 DNA follows: TGCGCCAGCAGCTTGCCAGGGGATGGCTACACCTTC. Its translation: CASSLPGDGYTF.

The chain employs TRBV18 and TRBJ2-4; TRBD1 matches at 7 bases. From germline, CDR1 is KGHSH and CDR2 LQKENI. The CDR3 spans 15 residues. The trim removed 5 bases at V and 1 base at J, leaving 5 bases unmatched. The CDR3 DNA reads as TGTGCCAGCTCAAGCGAGGGGGCGGCCAAAAACATTCAGTACTTC. Translation gives CASSSEGAAKNIQYF.

The chain uses TRBV30 and TRBJ1-5, with TRBD1 matching 9 bases. There are 18 residues in the CDR3. V was clipped by 0 bases and J by 0 bases; unmatched bases: 9. Germline CDR1 reads GTSNPN; CDR2 reads SVGIG (reference sequence). CDR3 sequence reads: CAWSVRDREVYSNQPQHF. CDR3 in DNA: TGTGCCTGGAGTGTAAGGGACAGGGAGGTTTATAGCAATCAGCCCCAGCATTTT.

The chain carries TRBV11-2 and TRBJ1-2; 9 bases are a match to TRBD1. Trimming took 5 bases from V and 13 from J; bases not matched to a gene: 11. CDR3 length: 13 residues. Germline loops: CDR1 SGHAT, CDR2 FQNNGV. CDR3 sequence: CASSLSWDRVFTF. The CDR3 DNA sequence: TGTGCCAGCAGCCTCTCTTGGGACAGGGTATTCACCTTC.

This clone appeared once. The genes are TRBV5-4 and TRBJ2-7, with D perhaps matching TRBD1 (5 bases). Germline CDR1 is SGHNT and CDR2 is YYREEE (reference sequence). V dropped 5 bases and J dropped 2 bases, with 11 bases sitting between them. The CDR3 contains 13 residues. Here the CDR3 DNA reads TGTGCCAGCAGGTATGGACAAACCTACGAGCAGTACTTC. This translates into CASRYGQTYEQYF.

This clone was detected only once. The chain is built from TRBV21-1 and TRBJ2-2; TRBD1, as called in the table, went unchecked against the DNA. TRBV21-1 is described as a pseudogene. The CDR3 spans 16 residues. In DNA form, the CDR3 reads TGTGCCAGCAGCAAAAATGACAGGGATGGGACCGGGGAGCTGTTTTTT. It is translated as CASSKNDRDGTGELFF.

The V and J genes are TRBV7-3 and TRBJ2-5; 13 nucleotides match TRBD2. Germline trimming cut 4 bases from V and 5 bases from J; bases unmatched to any gene: 4. CDR3 length equals 15 residues. The germline V gene encodes CDR1 SGHTA and CDR2 FQGTGA. The CDR3 reads CASSSSGLAGETQYF. DNA of the CDR3: TGTGCCAGCAGCTCCTCGGGACTAGCGGGGGAGACCCAGTACTTC.

The genes are TRBV3-1 (or the pseudogene TRBV3-2) and TRBJ1-5; 9 positions match TRBD1. V shed 3 bases, J shed 4 bases, and the junction held 7 bases outside the gene matches. CDR1 and CDR2 from the germline V gene are LGHDT and YNNKEL (reference sequence). The CDR3 consists of 16 residues. CDR3 protein: CASSHSGQGQNQPQHF. In nucleotides, the CDR3 is TGTGCCAGCAGCCATTCCGGACAGGGGCAAAATCAGCCCCAGCATTTT.

The J gene is TRBJ2-2, the V gene TRBV9; 9 bases agree with TRBD2. CDR1 is SGDLS and CDR2 is YYNGEE in the germline V gene. The CDR3 length is 15 residues. J lost 5 bases, V lost 4 bases, and 6 bases had no gene match. The CDR3 protein is CASSRAGGFTGELFF. The CDR3 nucleotides are TGTGCCAGCAGCAGAGCGGGGGGTTTTACCGGGGAGCTGTTTTTT.

This chain joins TRBV13 and TRBJ2-7, with 8 positions matching TRBD2. Germline-derived CDR1 and CDR2 are PRHDT and FYEKMQ (reference sequence). The CDR3 runs 16 residues. The ends lost 0 bases at V and 5 bases at J; junction bases unmatched: 9. CDR3 sequence reads: CASSLGRGSGVHEQYF. The CDR3 DNA reads as TGTGCCAGCAGCTTAGGCCGTGGTAGCGGGGTCCACGAGCAGTACTTC. Full variable domain (outside the CDR3, taken from reference TRBV13 and TRBJ2-7): AAGVIQSPRHLIKEKRETATLKCYPIPRHDTVYWYQQGPGQDPQFLISFYEKMQSDKGSIPDRFSAQQFSDYHSELNMSSLELGDSALYFCASSLGRGSGVHEQYFGPGTRLTVT.